This TCR beta chain was sequenced for a study of Graves' ophthalmopathy and Graves' hyperthyroidism. Study observations and caveats: Most expanded thyroid clonotypes above 0.001 frequency also appeared in blood.

CDR3 size: 13 residues. Germline CDR1 is PRHDT and CDR2 is FYEKMQ (reference sequence). V was clipped by 5 bases and J by 7 bases; unmatched bases: 6. Turning to this clonotype: Its cognate antigen is unknown.

As the template, RNA transcripts were used to amplify TCR beta CDR3 regions. Investigators did first-round RT-PCR with HTBI primers, then second-round multiplex PCR. MiXCR, run by TCRdb on the multiplex PCR reads, gives a single entry per CDR3 protein. The sample shows about 620,000 distinct CDR3 sequences, about a fifth of them seen only once. The clonotype originates from a woman aged 18-29 years with stable Graves' hyperthyroidism. Some clones in this sample may be carry-over from other donors' samples. The gene calls are TRBV13 and TRBJ1-1; 8 bases are a match to TRBD1. The sample consisted of peripheral blood. CDR3 DNA sequence: TGTGCCAGCAGCCCCGTAGGACAGGGTGAAGCTTTCTTT. It specifies CASSPVGQGEAFF.